This T cell receptor (beta chain) was identified in a study of blood T cell repertoires in COVID-19. Study in general: Samples representing acute and convalescent COVID-19 were sourced from the United States, Italy and Spain.

With V trimmed by 1 base and J by 5 bases, 8 bases remained unmatched. Germline CDR1 reads SGHTA; CDR2 reads FQGNSA. The CDR3 extends over 16 amino acids. Here immunoSEQ multiplex PCR was the method, and the copy in TCRdb shows in-frame clones only, minus some. The sample holds about 140,000 clones, under 85% seen once. The chain combines TRBV7-2 with TRBJ2-5; 9 positions match TRBD2. The TCR sequence derives from a man aged 45 to 65 with active or convalescent COVID-19. The sample consisted of peripheral blood. In DNA, the CDR3 is TGTGCCAGCAGCTTAGGGGGCGGGAGGGCCGCGGAGACCCAGTACTTC. Its protein is CASSLGGGRAAETQYF.